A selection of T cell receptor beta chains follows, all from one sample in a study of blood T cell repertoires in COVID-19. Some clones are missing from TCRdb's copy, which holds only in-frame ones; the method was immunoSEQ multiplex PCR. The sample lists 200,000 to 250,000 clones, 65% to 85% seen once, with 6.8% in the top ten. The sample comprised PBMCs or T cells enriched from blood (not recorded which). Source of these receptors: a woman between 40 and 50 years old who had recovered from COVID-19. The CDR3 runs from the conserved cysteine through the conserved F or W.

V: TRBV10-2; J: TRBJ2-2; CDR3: CASASDTGELFF
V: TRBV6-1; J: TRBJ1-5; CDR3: CASSELSQPQHF
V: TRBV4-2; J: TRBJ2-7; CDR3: CASSQSAGYEQYF
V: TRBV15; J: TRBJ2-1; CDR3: CATSRDLHEQFF
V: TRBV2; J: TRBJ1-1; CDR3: CASRTTGSRTEAFF
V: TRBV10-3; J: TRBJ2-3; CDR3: CAISGGQDSDTQYF
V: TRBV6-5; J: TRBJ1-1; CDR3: CASSLRGAGDTEAFF
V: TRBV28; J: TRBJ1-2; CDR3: CASSFLSRVRYGYTF
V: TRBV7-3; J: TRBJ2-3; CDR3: CASSLVKGTRNTQYF
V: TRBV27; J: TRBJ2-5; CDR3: CASSSLLAGETQYF
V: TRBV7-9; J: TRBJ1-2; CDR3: CASSLDERGYGYTF
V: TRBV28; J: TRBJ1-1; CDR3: CASSLRDRGTEAFF
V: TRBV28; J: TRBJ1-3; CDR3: CASSKAGFGNTIYF
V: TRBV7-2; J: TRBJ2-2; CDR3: CASSSPTGIDTGELFF
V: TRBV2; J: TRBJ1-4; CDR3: CASRASGTGWRGTNEKLFF
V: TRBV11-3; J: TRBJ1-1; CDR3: CASSSPSKRSWTEAFF
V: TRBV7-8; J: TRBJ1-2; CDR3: CASSLGQVRYGYTF
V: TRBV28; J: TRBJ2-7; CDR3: CASSFPAGAPYEQYF
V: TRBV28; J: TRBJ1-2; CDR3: CASMERGYGYTF
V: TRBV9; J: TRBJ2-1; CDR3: CASSGPSGGLINEQFF
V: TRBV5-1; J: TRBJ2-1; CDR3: CASSTGLAGGPGEQFF
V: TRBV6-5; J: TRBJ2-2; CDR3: CASRQQGAGTGELFF
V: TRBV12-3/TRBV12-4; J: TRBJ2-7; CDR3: CASSSHQGYEQYF
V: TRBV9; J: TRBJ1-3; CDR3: CASSVGTASGNTIYF
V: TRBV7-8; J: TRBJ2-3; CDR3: CASSDRAGGTKDTQYF
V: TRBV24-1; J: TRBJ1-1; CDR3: CATSEGARTEAFF
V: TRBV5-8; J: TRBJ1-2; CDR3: CASSPSFAGGYGYTF
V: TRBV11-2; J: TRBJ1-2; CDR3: CASSLDRQDYGYTF
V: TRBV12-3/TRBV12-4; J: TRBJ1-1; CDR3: CASSAGQYTEAFF
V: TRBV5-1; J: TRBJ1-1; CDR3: CASSPDSFNTEAFF
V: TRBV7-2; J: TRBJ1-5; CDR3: CASSLSNYQPQHF
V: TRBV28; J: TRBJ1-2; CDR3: CASNLQSPNYGYTF
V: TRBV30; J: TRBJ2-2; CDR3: CAWSVTTPGELFF
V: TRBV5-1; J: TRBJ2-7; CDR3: CASSTRDRATYEQYF
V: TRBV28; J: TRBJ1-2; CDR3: CASSIPGLKGGYTF
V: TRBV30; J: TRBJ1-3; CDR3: CAWSVPDRAGNTIYF
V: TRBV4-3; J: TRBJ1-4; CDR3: CASSQEIGRGKKLFF
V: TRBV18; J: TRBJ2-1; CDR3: CASSPPTTGGEEFF
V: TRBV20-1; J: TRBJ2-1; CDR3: CSASTRLAGSYNEQFF
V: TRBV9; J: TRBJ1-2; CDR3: CASTPPSDYGYTF
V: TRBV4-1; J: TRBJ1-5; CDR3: CASSQDGTGGYQPQHF
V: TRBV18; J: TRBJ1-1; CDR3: CASSPRLQGAGTEAFF
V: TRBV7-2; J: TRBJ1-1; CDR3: CASSFQKGGFTEAFF
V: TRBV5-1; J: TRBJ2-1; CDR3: CASSLTSRYNEQFF
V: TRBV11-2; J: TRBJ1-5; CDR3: CASSSIAGDNQPQHF
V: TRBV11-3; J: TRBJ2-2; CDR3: CASSPGTGGTGELFF
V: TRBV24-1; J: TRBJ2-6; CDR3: CATSDPGISGANVLTF
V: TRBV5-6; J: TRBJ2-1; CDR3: CASSLVGRLRSNNEQFF
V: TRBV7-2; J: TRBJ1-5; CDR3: CASSPLTSNQPQHF
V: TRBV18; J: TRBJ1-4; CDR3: CASSRSMSEKLFF
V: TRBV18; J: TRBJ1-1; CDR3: CASSPRTLDTEAFF
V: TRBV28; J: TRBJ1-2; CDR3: CASTAPGQAPPYGYTF
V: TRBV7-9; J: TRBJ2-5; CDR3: CASTSRGETQYF
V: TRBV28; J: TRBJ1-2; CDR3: CASSLATEIYGYTF
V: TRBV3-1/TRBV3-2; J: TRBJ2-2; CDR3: CASSARTGNTGELFF
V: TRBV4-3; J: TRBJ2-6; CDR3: CASSQDGSSGANVLTF
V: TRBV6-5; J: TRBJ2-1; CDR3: CASSQTRDYNEQFF
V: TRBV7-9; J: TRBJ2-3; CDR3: CASSALAGTDTQYF
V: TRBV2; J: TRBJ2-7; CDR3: CASSDPRQGRGSIYEQYF
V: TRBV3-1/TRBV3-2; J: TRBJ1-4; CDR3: CASSFGTPGEKLFF